This T cell receptor beta chain appears in the sequencing data of a study of blood T cell repertoires in COVID-19. Overall study: T cells, B-cell-depleted T cells, or PBMCs supplied cDNA or gDNA.

Details on this clone: This specimen includes other DNA sequences encoding the same CDR3.

Across 20 to 25 US areas, participants ranged in age from roughly 18 to 95 years. Each recovered donor of Cohort 3 presented with two negative PCRs, clearance, or symptom resolution. Method: immunoSEQ multiplex PCR; TCRdb's copy keeps in-frame clones and lacks some. The table has hundreds of thousands of clones, about 87% seen once. Germline V CDR1 and CDR2: LGHDT, YNNKEL (reference sequence). CDR3 size: 15 residues. With 1 base removed from V and 0 bases from J, the gap between germline ends came to 7 bases. The clonotype was recovered from a woman aged 45-65 years who had recovered from COVID-19. Sequenced: PBMCs or T cells enriched from blood (not recorded which). This chain links TRBV3-1 (or the pseudogene TRBV3-2) with TRBJ1-3; D is ambiguous. The CDR3 DNA follows: TGTGCCAGCAGCCAAGTAACGGTCTCTGGAAACACCATATATTTT. This gives the protein CASSQVTVSGNTIYF.